This passage covers 28 T cell receptor beta chains from one sample sequenced in a study of blood T cell repertoires in COVID-19. Sequencing used immunoSEQ multiplex PCR; TCRdb keeps in-frame clones, though not all of them. The sample shows roughly 140,000 clones, roughly 80% of them seen only once. Sequencing used peripheral blood. The receptors originated from a woman aged 80 or older with acute or convalescent COVID-19.

This chain links TRBV5-5 with TRBJ2-3; TRBD2 aligns across 10 bases. V lost 10 bases, J lost 2 bases, and 10 bases stayed unmatched. The CDR3 totals 15 residues. Germline lookup yields CDR1 SGHKS and CDR2 YYEKEE (reference sequence). In DNA, the CDR3 is TGTGCCGGCAAGCGCGGACTAGCGGACACAGATACGCAGTATTTT. It encodes CAGKRGLADTDTQYF. Complete variable domain (other parts from reference TRBV5-5 and TRBJ2-3): DAGVTQSPTHLIKTRGQQVTLRCSPISGHKSVSWYQQVLGQGPQFIFQYYEKEERGRGNFPDRFSARQFPNYSSELNVNALLLGDSALYLCAGKRGLADTDTQYFGPGTRLTVL.

The rearrangement joins TRBV5-6 to TRBJ2-7; D call uncertain. Trimming took off 1 base at V and 0 bases at J, with 5 bases between the two ends. Germline-derived CDR1 and CDR2 are SGHDT and YYEEEE. The CDR3 runs to 13 residues. Here the CDR3 DNA reads TGTGCCAGCAGCTTGCAGGTCTCCTACGAGCAGTACTTC. It translates to CASSLQVSYEQYF.

The chain recombines TRBV7-9 with TRBJ2-7, with no clear D. The CDR3 sequence is 12 residues long. Germline V CDR1 and CDR2: SEHNR, FQNEAQ (reference sequence). The V end lost 1 base, the J end lost 6 bases, and 7 bases lay between the germline ends. The CDR3 protein is CASSLVVSEQYF. Written as DNA, the CDR3 is TGTGCCAGCAGCTTAGTAGTTTCCGAGCAGTACTTC.

This clone was recorded many times. The chain carries TRBV28 and TRBJ1-2; D is possibly TRBD1 (6 bases). Germline CDR1 MDHEN, CDR2 SYDVKM. The V gene lost 11 bases and the J gene lost 0 bases, with 16 bases spanning the gap. This CDR3 is built from 14 residues. Here the CDR3 DNA reads TGTGCCTACCGTATTCACAGGGCTAACTATGGCTACACCTTC. It codes for CAYRIHRANYGYTF.

The chain is built from TRBV7-8 and TRBJ2-7, with 11 bases aligning to TRBD2. Germline V lookup: CDR1 SGHVS, CDR2 FQNEAQ. This CDR3 has 16 residues. V lost 5 bases to trimming and J lost 5 bases; unmatched junction nucleotides: 11. CDR3 in DNA: TGTGCCAGCAGCCCTAGCAGACTAGCGGGGCCCCACGAGCAGTACTTC. Protein product: CASSPSRLAGPHEQYF.

This chain joins TRBV15 and TRBJ2-3, with 7 bases identical to TRBD2. This CDR3 is built from 16 residues. Germline trimming cut 3 bases from V and 4 bases from J; bases unmatched to any gene: 10. The germline V gene has CDR1 LNHNV and CDR2 YYDKDF (reference sequence). The CDR3 loop is CATSSHWTRIADTQYF. The CDR3 DNA reads TGTGCCACCAGCAGCCATTGGACTAGAATCGCAGATACGCAGTATTTT.

V usage is TRBV28 and J usage is TRBJ2-1, with 8 nucleotides matching TRBD1. Germline CDR1 reads MDHEN; CDR2 reads SYDVKM. This CDR3 region has 15 residues. Trimming removed 6 bases from V and 7 bases from J; junction bases left unmatched: 11. CDR3 sequence (DNA): TGTGCCAGCAGCCGACCGGGACAGGTCCTGAATGAGCAGTTCTTC. This codes for CASSRPGQVLNEQFF. Looking up the rest from reference TRBV28 and TRBJ2-1 gives the full variable domain: DVKVTQSSRYLVKRTGEKVFLECVQDMDHENMFWYRQDPGLGLRLIYFSYDVKMKEKGDIPEGYSVSREKKERFSLILESASTNQTSMYLCASSRPGQVLNEQFFGPGTRLTVL.

The chain joins TRBV5-6 to TRBJ2-2; 8 nucleotides line up with TRBD2. The CDR3 loop spans 16 amino acids. The trim removed 3 bases at V and 5 bases at J, leaving 9 bases unmatched. Per germline, CDR1 SGHDT and CDR2 YYEEEE. The CDR3 region is CASSSEGLVATGELFF. The CDR3 DNA is TGTGCCAGCAGCTCTGAGGGACTAGTGGCGACCGGGGAGCTGTTTTTT.

This clone has only a few counts. This chain connects TRBV4-2 to TRBJ2-2, with D uncertain. The CDR3 spans 13 residues. CDR1 and CDR2 from the germline V gene are LGHNA and YNFKEQ. With 3 bases removed from V and 2 bases from J, the gap between germline ends came to 4 bases. The CDR3 spells CASSHVNTGELFF. CDR3 nucleotides: TGTGCCAGCAGCCACGTCAACACCGGGGAGCTGTTTTTT.

The chain recombines TRBV7-9 with TRBJ1-3; D gene ambiguous. The CDR3 covers 13 residues. Germline CDR1 is SEHNR and CDR2 is FQNEAQ (reference sequence). Trimming removed 7 bases from V and 12 bases from J, with 19 bases in between. CDR3 sequence (DNA): TGTGCCAGCACCAAACGGGATTCCCGAGTCATATATTTT. Its protein is CASTKRDSRVIYF.

Only a few counts were recorded for this clone. The rearrangement links TRBV27 to TRBJ1-2, with D perhaps matching TRBD1 (6 bases). Germline V CDR1 and CDR2: MNHEY, SMNVEV (reference sequence). V lost 1 base, J lost 4 bases, and 22 bases lay in between. CDR3 length: 18 residues. For the CDR3, the DNA is TGTGCCAGCAGTTTATATTCGGGGGGGCGCGGTAAAGGCTATGGCTACACCTTC. Amino acids: CASSLYSGGRGKGYGYTF.

The chain has TRBV29-1 and TRBJ2-3, with D possibly TRBD1 on 7 matching bases. The CDR3 length is 12 residues. Germline CDR1 and CDR2: SQVTM and ANQGSEA. Trimming left V 7 bases short and J 4 bases short, with 12 bases between. CDR3 residues: CSAGDRSDTQYF. The DNA for the CDR3 is TGCAGCGCGGGGGACAGATCAGATACGCAGTATTTT.

The CDR3 loop is CASSSNNDRGPDNQPQHF. The CDR3 DNA sequence: TGCGCCAGCAGCTCGAATAACGACAGGGGGCCGGACAATCAGCCCCAGCATTTT. The V call is TRBV5-1, the J call TRBJ1-5, with 10 positions matching TRBD1. CDR1 and CDR2 (germline): SGHRS, YFSETQ. The CDR3 totals 18 residues. Trimming cost V 3 bases and J 3 bases; bases outside gene matches: 12.

This chain joins TRBV5-1 and TRBJ2-3, with 7 bases fitting TRBD1. The V gene end was trimmed by 0 bases and the J gene end by 2 bases; junction bases not matched to a gene: 3. Germline loops: CDR1 SGHRS, CDR2 YFSETQ. The CDR3 has 15 residues. The CDR3 DNA sequence: TGCGCCAGCAGCTTGGCCGGGACAGCCACAGATACGCAGTATTTT. Translation gives CASSLAGTATDTQYF.

Comments on this clone: Germline is not matched at one junction end, which may reflect a read error. V usage is TRBV9 and J usage is TRBJ2-7, with D maybe TRBD1 (5 bases). This CDR3 comprises 14 residues. The V gene's germline CDR1 is SGDLS and CDR2 YYNGEE. CDR3 residues: CTSSPFDSNYEQYF. The CDR3 DNA reads as TGTACCAGCAGCCCATTTGACAGTAACTACGAGCAGTACTTC. The full variable domain, with the rest looked up from reference TRBV9 and TRBJ2-7, is DSGVTQTPKHLITATGQRVTLRCSPRSGDLSVYWYQQSLDQGLQFLIQYYNGEERAKGNILERFSAQQFPDLHSELNLSSLELGDSALYFCTSSPFDSNYEQYFGPGTRLTVT.

The genes are TRBV19 and TRBJ2-3, with 9 bases fitting TRBD1. The V segment lost 7 bases and the J segment 2 bases; nucleotides outside the gene matches: 4. The CDR3 covers 14 residues. Germline CDR1 reads LNHDA; CDR2 reads SQIVND (reference sequence). CDR3 bases: TGTGCCAGTATAGGGGACAGGGACACAGATACGCAGTATTTT. Residues: CASIGDRDTDTQYF. Full variable domain (rest looked up from reference TRBV19 and TRBJ2-3): DGGITQSPKYLFRKEGQNVTLSCEQNLNHDAMYWYRQDPGQGLRLIYYSQIVNDFQKGDIAEGYSVSREKKESFPLTVTSAQKNPTAFYLCASIGDRDTDTQYFGPGTRLTVL.

This clone was seen once. The rearrangement joins TRBV9 to TRBJ1-3; D ambiguous. With 4 bases removed from V and 5 bases from J, the gap between germline ends came to 16 bases. The germline CDR1 and CDR2 sequences are SGDLS and YYNGEE. This CDR3 is 15 amino acids long. The CDR3 DNA reads TGTGCCAGCAGCTCCACTAGCGCCGAGAGAAACACCATATATTTT. Amino acids: CASSSTSAERNTIYF.

This clone has only one observation. The V call is TRBV2, the J call TRBJ1-2; a possible D gene is TRBD1 (5 bases). With 3 bases removed from V and 8 bases from J, the gap between germline ends came to 16 bases. CDR1 is SNHLY, CDR2 FYNNEI, per germline. CDR3 length: 14 residues. As DNA, the CDR3 is TGTGCCAGCAGTGACGGGGGGGGAAGGTTAGGCTACACCTTC. Encoded protein: CASSDGGGRLGYTF.

The rearrangement links TRBV5-1 to TRBJ2-4; 7 nucleotides agree with TRBD1. The trim removed 4 bases at V and 1 base at J, leaving 8 bases unmatched. The CDR3 extends over 16 amino acids. CDR1 is SGHRS, CDR2 YFSETQ, per germline. The CDR3 loop is CASSPRSGQAKNIQYF. The DNA for the CDR3 is TGCGCCAGCAGCCCCCGATCGGGACAGGCCAAAAACATTCAGTACTTC.

The chain is built from TRBV27 and TRBJ1-2; D uncertain. This CDR3 is built from 14 residues. V was pared by 8 bases and J by 1 base, with 14 bases between. Germline lookup yields CDR1 MNHEY and CDR2 SMNVEV (reference sequence). The CDR3: CASRAAGSNYGYTF. CDR3 coding DNA: TGTGCCAGCCGTGCCGCCGGGAGTAACTATGGCTACACCTTC.

This clone was seen a few times. The chain uses TRBV2 and TRBJ2-5, with TRBD1 as a possible D gene (6 bases). This CDR3 is built from 16 residues. V shed 6 bases and J shed 6 bases, with 23 bases lying between them. Germline loops: CDR1 SNHLY, CDR2 FYNNEI. The CDR3 DNA is TGTGCCAGCAGACGAAGTGTCCGACAGGAGTTGAAGACCCAGTACTTC. This sequence encodes CASRRSVRQELKTQYF.

The V call is TRBV5-4, the J call TRBJ2-5; D perhaps matches TRBD1 (6 bases). Germline CDR1 and CDR2: SGHNT and YYREEE (reference sequence). Trimming shortened V by 2 bases and J by 6 bases, and 14 bases separated the two germline ends. The CDR3 covers 14 residues. CDR3: CASSFSGTPQTQYF. CDR3 DNA: TGTGCCAGCAGCTTTTCAGGGACACCTCAGACCCAGTACTTC.

This clone was seen a handful of times. The chain recombines TRBV5-1 with TRBJ2-7; 10 bases map to TRBD2. From germline, CDR1 is SGHRS and CDR2 YFSETQ. V shed 0 bases and J 0 bases; nucleotides not matched to a gene: 3. The CDR3 is made up of 16 amino acids. The CDR3 loop is CASSLGPSGGSYEQYF. DNA of the CDR3: TGCGCCAGCAGCTTGGGCCCTAGCGGGGGCTCCTACGAGCAGTACTTC. The full variable domain, rest sourced from reference TRBV5-1 and TRBJ2-7, is KAGVTQTPRYLIKTRGQQVTLSCSPISGHRSVSWYQQTPGQGLQFLFEYFSETQRNKGNFPGRFSGRQFSNSRSEMNVSTLELGDSALYLCASSLGPSGGSYEQYFGPGTRLTVT.

The chain recombines TRBV6-4 with TRBJ1-6, with 10 positions matching TRBD1. The CDR3 consists of 18 residues. Germline V gene data show CDR1 as MRHNA and CDR2 as SNTAGT. J was trimmed by 6 bases and V by 9 bases; bases with no gene match: 17. The CDR3 DNA is TGTGCCAGGGCCCAACCGGGACAGGGGTATGTGGGTAATTCACCCCTCCACTTT. Protein: CARAQPGQGYVGNSPLHF.

This chain joins TRBV9 and TRBJ1-1; D gene ambiguous. Deletions cut 1 base from V and 1 base from J, with 8 bases between. CDR1 SGDLS and CDR2 YYNGEE come from the germline V gene. The CDR3 sequence is 14 residues long. The DNA of the CDR3 is TGTGCCAGCAGCGTATTTGGGCAGAACACTGAAGCTTTCTTT. Amino acid sequence: CASSVFGQNTEAFF.

This clone was counted only a few times. CDR3 sequence: CASSLGGSGAAYEQYF. CDR3 nucleotides: TGCGCCAGCAGCTTGGGAGGCAGCGGAGCAGCTTACGAGCAGTACTTC. The chain couples TRBV5-1 to TRBJ2-7; D may be TRBD2 (5 bases). The germline V gene encodes CDR1 SGHRS and CDR2 YFSETQ. V was shortened by 0 bases and J by 4 bases, with 17 bases between the two germline ends. This CDR3 spans 16 amino acids. The variable domain in full, completed from reference TRBV5-1 and TRBJ2-7, reads KAGVTQTPRYLIKTRGQQVTLSCSPISGHRSVSWYQQTPGQGLQFLFEYFSETQRNKGNFPGRFSGRQFSNSRSEMNVSTLELGDSALYLCASSLGGSGAAYEQYFGPGTRLTVT.

The sample holds one count of this clone. V is TRBV3-1 (or the pseudogene TRBV3-2) and J is TRBJ2-5; D is uncertain. Germline assignment: CDR1 LGHDT and CDR2 YNNKEL (reference sequence). The CDR3 runs 13 residues. V lost 3 bases to trimming and J lost 2 bases, with 7 bases between them. CDR3 loop: CASSHRAQETQYF. DNA of the CDR3: TGTGCCAGCAGCCATCGCGCGCAAGAGACCCAGTACTTC.

This clone was found many times. This chain uses TRBV5-1 with TRBJ2-3; 11 nucleotides match TRBD2. This CDR3 spans 18 amino acids. The V gene end was trimmed by 6 bases and the J gene end by 2 bases; junction bases not matched to a gene: 14. The germline CDR1 and CDR2 sequences are SGHRS and YFSETQ. The CDR3 loop is CASTSRWASGGNTDTQYF. The CDR3 region has the DNA TGCGCCAGCACCTCCCGGTGGGCTAGCGGGGGGAACACAGATACGCAGTATTTT.